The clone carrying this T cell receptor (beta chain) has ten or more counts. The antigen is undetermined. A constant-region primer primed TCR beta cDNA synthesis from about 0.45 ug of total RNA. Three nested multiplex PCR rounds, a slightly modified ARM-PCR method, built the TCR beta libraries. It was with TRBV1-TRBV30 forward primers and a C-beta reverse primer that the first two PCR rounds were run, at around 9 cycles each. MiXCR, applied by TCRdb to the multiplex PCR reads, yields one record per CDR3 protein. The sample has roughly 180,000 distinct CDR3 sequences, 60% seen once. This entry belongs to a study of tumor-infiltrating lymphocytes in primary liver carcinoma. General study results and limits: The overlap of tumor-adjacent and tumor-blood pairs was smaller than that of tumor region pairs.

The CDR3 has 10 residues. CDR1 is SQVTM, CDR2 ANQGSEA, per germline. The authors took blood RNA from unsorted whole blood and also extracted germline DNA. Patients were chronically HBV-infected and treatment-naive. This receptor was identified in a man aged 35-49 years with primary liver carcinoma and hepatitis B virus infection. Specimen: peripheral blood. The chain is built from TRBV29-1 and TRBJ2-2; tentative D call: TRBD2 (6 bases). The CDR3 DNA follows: TGCAGTGGGGGGACCGGGGAGCTGTTTTTT. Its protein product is CSGGTGELFF.